This TCR beta chain was sequenced during a study of blood T cell repertoires in COVID-19. Study summary: Sites across the United States, Italy and Spain contributed samples from acute and convalescent COVID-19. T cells, B-cell-depleted T cells, or PBMCs supplied cDNA or gDNA.

In the original workflow: Amplification from reference gene primers served as the basis for estimated nucleated cell counts. Assay: immunoSEQ multiplex PCR; the TCRdb copy retains only in-frame clones and omits some. V and J calls and clone size are as listed in that table; D and trimming were resolved from the DNA. The table records about 190,000 clones, about 75% of them present only once. The CDR3 is made up of 15 amino acids. Germline V gives CDR1 SGHDT, CDR2 YYEEEE. V shed 0 bases and J shed 7 bases, with 16 bases lying between them. The material sequenced was peripheral blood. The sequence was obtained from a woman in her seventies with acute or convalescent COVID-19. This chain connects TRBV5-6 to TRBJ1-2; tentatively, D is TRBD1 (5 bases). The chain's CDR3 is CASSLGPEGLVGYTF. DNA for the CDR3: TGTGCCAGCAGCTTGGGGCCGGAGGGGCTGGTTGGCTACACCTTC.